The rows below give T cell receptor beta chains drawn from one sample of a study of T cell responses to AZD1222 COVID-19 vaccine. Libraries were prepared by immunoSEQ multiplex PCR; TCRdb keeps only in-frame clonotypes and omits some of them. The data show 70,000 to 95,000 clones, with roughly 86% seen just once and approximately 3% held by the top ten. The sequencing here drew on peripheral blood, taken on day 0 of MenACWY control vaccination. The receptors here all came from an adult in good health. The CDR3 runs from the conserved cysteine through the conserved F or W. D genes are given only for firm matches. Not all rows give a size; the values are once, few, many and, for expanded clones, a class.

>-|TRBD2|TRBV11-2|TRBJ2-7
CASSHAPGLAPSYEQYF
TGTGCCAGCAGCCACGCTCCGGGACTAGCTCCTTCCTACGAGCAGTACTTC
>few|TRBD2|TRBV5-1|TRBJ2-7
CASSLGELAAAEQYF
TGCGCCAGCAGCTTGGGAGAACTAGCGGCGGCCGAGCAGTACTTC
>-|-|TRBV7-2|TRBJ1-2
CASSFEANYGYTF
TGTGCCAGCAGCTTCGAGGCTAACTATGGCTACACCTTC
>-|-|TRBV5-1|TRBJ1-2
CASTATGYSNYGYTF
TGCGCCAGCACTGCCACGGGCTACTCTAACTATGGCTACACCTTC
>-|-|TRBV19|TRBJ1-5
CASSIMDQPQHF
TGTGCCAGTAGTATAATGGATCAGCCCCAGCATTTT
>-|-|TRBV4-2|TRBJ1-3
CASSQEGGIGNTIYF
TGTGCCAGCAGCCAAGAAGGGGGGATAGGAAACACCATATATTTT
>-|-|TRBV15|TRBJ1-4
CATALEEDTNEKLFF
TGTGCCACCGCTTTGGAGGAAGATACTAATGAAAAACTGTTTTTT
>-|TRBD1|TRBV10-3|TRBJ2-3
CAISEPGTGKADTQYF
TGTGCCATCAGTGAACCCGGGACAGGGAAAGCAGATACGCAGTATTTT
>-|TRBD2|TRBV27|TRBJ2-7
CASSPSLLGGIYEQYF
TGTGCCAGCAGCCCGAGTCTTCTGGGGGGGATCTACGAGCAGTACTTC
>-|TRBD1|TRBV9|TRBJ2-3
CASSLLGQAPVTDTQYF
TGTGCCAGCAGCCTACTGGGACAGGCCCCAGTCACAGATACGCAGTATTTT
>-|-|TRBV6-2/TRBV6-3|TRBJ1-1
CASSYPLGQSNTEAFF
TGTGCCAGCAGTTACCCCCTCGGACAGTCGAACACTGAAGCTTTCTTT
>-|-|TRBV7-2|TRBJ1-1
CASSLYQGREVNTEAFF
TGTGCCAGCAGCTTATACCAGGGGCGCGAGGTGAACACTGAAGCTTTCTTT
>-|-|TRBV7-2|TRBJ1-2
CASTPSGGGGYTF
TGTGCCAGCACCCCCAGCGGCGGGGGGGGCTACACCTTC
>-|-|TRBV4-3|TRBJ1-2
CASSQGRYLHGYTF
TGCGCCAGCAGCCAGGGGCGGTACCTTCATGGCTACACCTTC
>-|-|TRBV29-1|TRBJ1-1
CSVMDPGTEAFF
TGCAGCGTTATGGACCCGGGCACTGAAGCTTTCTTT
>-|TRBD1|TRBV29-1|TRBJ1-2
CSVGGRGQNYGYTF
TGCAGCGTTGGAGGCAGGGGGCAAAACTATGGCTACACCTTC
>-|-|TRBV7-3|TRBJ2-3
CASSPPGASEDTQYF
TGTGCCAGCAGCCCGCCCGGGGCTAGCGAAGATACGCAGTATTTT
>-|TRBD1|TRBV24-1|TRBJ2-2
CATSDQGAANTGELFF
TGTGCCACCAGTGACCAGGGGGCAGCGAACACCGGGGAGCTGTTTTTT
>-|-|TRBV6-9|TRBJ1-4
CASSYSREGIANEKLFF
TGTGCCAGCAGTTATTCGAGGGAGGGGATTGCTAATGAAAAACTGTTTTTT
>-|-|TRBV10-3|TRBJ1-1
CATGGGTEAFF
TGTGCCACGGGGGGAGGGACTGAAGCTTTCTTT
>-|-|TRBV3-1/TRBV3-2|TRBJ2-7
CASSQPGGRREQYF
TGTGCCAGCAGCCAACCCGGGGGCCGGAGGGAGCAGTACTTC
>-|TRBD2|TRBV9|TRBJ2-1
CASSPLRLAGGRIYNEQFF
TGTGCCAGCAGCCCCTTAAGGCTAGCGGGGGGCCGGATTTACAATGAGCAGTTCTTC
>-|-|TRBV5-3|TRBJ1-3
CARSLPNRARPSGNTIYF
TGTGCCAGAAGCTTGCCCAACAGGGCCCGACCTTCTGGAAACACCATATATTTT
>-|-|TRBV6-1|TRBJ1-5
CASSDPGEGSYSNQPQHF
TGTGCCAGCAGTGACCCGGGGGAGGGCTCTTATAGCAATCAGCCCCAGCATTTT
>-|-|TRBV15|TRBJ1-1
CATSRDWRAWTEAFF
TGTGCCACCAGCAGAGATTGGAGGGCATGGACTGAAGCTTTCTTT
>-|-|TRBV7-9|TRBJ2-7
CASSDGGRLQYEQYF
TGTGCCAGCAGCGATGGGGGTCGTCTCCAGTACGAGCAGTACTTC
>once|-|TRBV20-1|TRBJ1-1
CSASRGEWTEAFF
TGCAGTGCTAGTAGGGGAGAATGGACTGAAGCTTTCTTT
>few|-|TRBV14|TRBJ2-1
CASSQAGFGSYNEQFF
TGTGCCAGCAGCCAAGCAGGGTTTGGGTCCTACAATGAGCAGTTCTTC
>-|-|TRBV11-3|TRBJ2-3
CASTLLGGAQYF
TGTGCCAGCACCCTTTTGGGCGGGGCGCAGTATTTT
>-|TRBD1|TRBV6-2/TRBV6-3|TRBJ2-4
CASSKEGQGVNIQYF
TGTGCCAGCAGCAAAGAGGGACAGGGGGTAAACATTCAGTACTTC
>-|TRBD2|TRBV7-2|TRBJ2-7
CASSSPATAGDYYEQYF
TGTGCCAGCAGCTCTCCTGCAACAGCGGGGGATTACTACGAGCAGTACTTC
>-|-|TRBV6-5|TRBJ2-7
CASTLSSYEQYF
TGTGCCAGCACCCTGAGCTCCTACGAGCAGTACTTC
>-|TRBD1|TRBV29-1|TRBJ1-2
CSVHKSTDRGGGYTF
TGCAGCGTGCATAAAAGTACGGACAGGGGAGGGGGCTACACCTTC
>-|-|TRBV2|TRBJ1-2
CASSEGVLRF
TGTGCCAGCAGTGAGGGGGTCCTCCGTTTC
>-|TRBD1|TRBV5-1|TRBJ2-2
CASRPPGQGASTGELFF
TGCGCCAGCAGGCCTCCGGGACAGGGGGCTAGCACCGGGGAGCTGTTTTTT
>-|-|TRBV15|TRBJ2-6
CATSTGGLSGANVLTF
TGTGCCACCAGCACCGGGGGACTCTCTGGGGCCAACGTCCTGACTTTC
>-|-|TRBV19|TRBJ1-5
CASSSLGGSNQPQHF
TGTGCCAGTAGTAGCTTGGGAGGAAGCAATCAGCCCCAGCATTTT
>-|TRBD1|TRBV18|TRBJ2-2
CASSPWTGLGTGELFF
TGTGCCAGCTCACCCTGGACAGGGCTGGGCACCGGGGAGCTGTTTTTT
>-|-|TRBV11-2|TRBJ2-5
CASSLAGTLGTQYF
TGTGCCAGCAGCTTAGCGGGTACTCTTGGGACCCAGTACTTC
>-|TRBD1|TRBV5-5|TRBJ1-6
CASSLNPGQHNSPLHF
TGTGCCAGCAGCCTAAACCCGGGACAGCATAATTCACCCCTCCACTTT
>-|-|TRBV11-2|TRBJ1-1
CASSLGLTEAFF
TGTGCCAGCAGCTTAGGGCTCACTGAAGCTTTCTTT
>few|-|TRBV4-1|TRBJ1-1
CASSQVGGYTEAFF
TGCGCCAGCAGCCAAGTCGGGGGGTACACTGAAGCTTTCTTT
>-|TRBD1|TRBV5-1|TRBJ1-4
CASSRGGVEEKLFF
TGCGCCAGCAGCCGAGGGGGCGTGGAAGAAAAACTGTTTTTT
>-|-|TRBV23-1|TRBJ1-2
CASSQYRRGYGYTF
TGCGCCAGCAGTCAATACAGGAGGGGTTATGGCTACACCTTC
>-|-|TRBV19|TRBJ1-5
CASTQTGPEQPQHF
TGTGCCAGTACTCAAACAGGGCCAGAACAGCCCCAGCATTTT
>few|TRBD1|TRBV27|TRBJ2-2
CASSLVTGPGTGELFF
TGTGCCAGCAGTTTAGTGACAGGGCCGGGCACCGGGGAGCTGTTTTTT
>-|-|TRBV7-2|TRBJ1-2
CASSLAYGYTF
TGTGCCAGCAGCTTAGCCTATGGCTACACCTTC
>once|-|TRBV12-5|TRBJ2-1
CASAPTGRLEQFF
TGTGCTAGTGCCCCGACAGGGAGGCTTGAGCAGTTCTTC
>-|-|TRBV19|TRBJ1-5
CASSSPLGNRANQPQHF
TGTGCCAGTAGTAGCCCCCTTGGAAACAGGGCTAATCAGCCCCAGCATTTT
>-|-|TRBV28|TRBJ1-4
CASSLGALGNEKLFF
TGTGCCAGCAGTTTGGGGGCCCTAGGGAATGAAAAACTGTTTTTT
>-|-|TRBV6-6|TRBJ1-5
CAGMQGHGRPQHF
TGTGCGGGGATGCAGGGCCATGGTAGGCCCCAGCATTTT
>-|-|TRBV6-5|TRBJ2-1
CASSYGGRVGNEQFF
TGTGCCAGCAGTTACGGGGGGCGGGTAGGCAATGAGCAGTTCTTC
>-|-|TRBV5-1|TRBJ2-3
CASSLDGRQGDTQYF
TGCGCCAGCAGCTTGGATGGCAGGCAGGGAGATACGCAGTATTTT
>-|-|TRBV7-3|TRBJ1-1
CASSPGSQRNTEAFF
TGTGCCAGCAGCCCCGGGTCCCAAAGGAACACTGAAGCTTTCTTT
>-|-|TRBV6-5|TRBJ1-1
CASIIANGGSEAFF
TGTGCCAGCATAATAGCCAACGGGGGCTCTGAAGCTTTCTTT
>-|-|TRBV7-3|TRBJ2-1
CASSAPGSVNNEQFF
TGTGCCAGCAGCGCACCAGGGTCGGTGAACAATGAGCAGTTCTTC
>once|-|TRBV6-5|TRBJ1-2
CASRATGANGYTF
TGTGCCAGCAGGGCGACGGGGGCCAATGGCTACACCTTC
>-|-|TRBV28|TRBJ1-2
CASSSLQVSYGYTF
TGTGCCAGCAGTTCCTTACAGGTCTCCTATGGCTACACCTTC
>-|-|TRBV6-5|TRBJ1-6
CASSSPRESSPLHF
TGTGCCAGCAGTTCCCCGAGGGAGAGTTCACCCCTCCACTTT
>once|-|TRBV7-9|TRBJ1-1
CASSLLVFGPEAFF
TGTGCCAGCAGCTTACTCGTGTTCGGGCCAGAAGCTTTCTTT